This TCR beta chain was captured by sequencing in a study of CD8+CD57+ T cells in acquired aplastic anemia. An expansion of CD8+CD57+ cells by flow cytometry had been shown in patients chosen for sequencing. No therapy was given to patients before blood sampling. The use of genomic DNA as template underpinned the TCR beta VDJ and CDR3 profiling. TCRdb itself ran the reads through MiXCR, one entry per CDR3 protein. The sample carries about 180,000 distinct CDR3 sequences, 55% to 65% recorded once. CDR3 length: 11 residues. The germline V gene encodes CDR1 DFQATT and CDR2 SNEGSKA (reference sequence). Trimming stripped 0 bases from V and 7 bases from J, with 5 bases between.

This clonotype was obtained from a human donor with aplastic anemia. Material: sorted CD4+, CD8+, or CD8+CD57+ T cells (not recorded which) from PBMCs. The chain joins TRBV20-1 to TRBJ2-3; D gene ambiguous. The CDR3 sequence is CSARDQYTQYF. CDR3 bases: TGCAGTGCTAGAGATCAATATACGCAGTATTTT.